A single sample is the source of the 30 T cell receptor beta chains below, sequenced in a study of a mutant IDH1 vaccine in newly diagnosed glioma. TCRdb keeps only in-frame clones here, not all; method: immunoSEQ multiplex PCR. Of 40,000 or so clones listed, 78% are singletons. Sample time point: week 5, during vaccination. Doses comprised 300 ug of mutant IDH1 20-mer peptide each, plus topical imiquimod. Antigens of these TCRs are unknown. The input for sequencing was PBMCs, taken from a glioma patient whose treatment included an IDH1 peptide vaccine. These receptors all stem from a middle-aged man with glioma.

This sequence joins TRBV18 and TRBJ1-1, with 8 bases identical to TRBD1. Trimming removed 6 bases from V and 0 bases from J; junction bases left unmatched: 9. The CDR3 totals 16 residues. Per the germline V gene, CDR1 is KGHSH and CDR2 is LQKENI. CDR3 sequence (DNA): TGTGCCAGCTCCCTGAGACAGGGGCCGATGAACACTGAAGCTTTCTTT. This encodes CASSLRQGPMNTEAFF.

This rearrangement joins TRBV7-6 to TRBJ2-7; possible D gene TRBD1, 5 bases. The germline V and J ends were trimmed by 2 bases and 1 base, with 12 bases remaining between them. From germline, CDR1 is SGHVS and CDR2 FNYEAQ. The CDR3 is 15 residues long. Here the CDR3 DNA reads TGTGCCAGCAGCTTATCAGGGATAGATTCCTACGAGCAGTACTTC. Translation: CASSLSGIDSYEQYF.

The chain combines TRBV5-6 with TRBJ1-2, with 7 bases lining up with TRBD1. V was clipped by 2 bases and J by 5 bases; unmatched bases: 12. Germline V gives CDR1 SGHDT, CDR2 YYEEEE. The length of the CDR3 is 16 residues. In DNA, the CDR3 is TGTGCCAGCAGCTTACCATCGGGGACAGAACCTTATGGCTACACCTTC. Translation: CASSLPSGTEPYGYTF. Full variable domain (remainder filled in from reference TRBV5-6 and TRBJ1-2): DAGVTQSPTHLIKTRGQQVTLRCSPKSGHDTVSWYQQALGQGPQFIFQYYEEEERQRGNFPDRFSGHQFPNYSSELNVNALLLGDSALYLCASSLPSGTEPYGYTFGSGTRLTVV.

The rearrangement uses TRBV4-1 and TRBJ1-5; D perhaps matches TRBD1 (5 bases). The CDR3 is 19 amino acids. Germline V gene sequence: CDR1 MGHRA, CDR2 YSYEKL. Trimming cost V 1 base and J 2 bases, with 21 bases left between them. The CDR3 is CASSQVSLGTVWGNQPQHF. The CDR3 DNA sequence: TGCGCCAGCAGCCAAGTCTCACTAGGGACCGTATGGGGCAATCAGCCCCAGCATTTT.

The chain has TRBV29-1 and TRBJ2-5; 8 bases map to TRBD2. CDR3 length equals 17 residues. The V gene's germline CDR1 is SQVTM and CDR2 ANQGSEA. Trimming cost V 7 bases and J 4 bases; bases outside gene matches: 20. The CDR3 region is CSALLLWTGGPSETQYF. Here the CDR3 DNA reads TGCAGCGCGCTGTTGTTGTGGACGGGGGGGCCGTCAGAGACCCAGTACTTC.

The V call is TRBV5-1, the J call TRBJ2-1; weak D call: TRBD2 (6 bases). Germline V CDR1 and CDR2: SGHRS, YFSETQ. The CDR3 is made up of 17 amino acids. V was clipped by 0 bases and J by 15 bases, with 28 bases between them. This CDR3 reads CASSLVPGEGTNNGGFF. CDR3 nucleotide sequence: TGCGCCAGCAGCTTGGTCCCTGGGGAAGGGACGAACAACGGGGGGTTCTTC.

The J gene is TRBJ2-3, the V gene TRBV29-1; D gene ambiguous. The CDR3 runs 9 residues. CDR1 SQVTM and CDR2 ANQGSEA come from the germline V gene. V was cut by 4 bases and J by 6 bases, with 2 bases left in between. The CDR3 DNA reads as TGCAGCGTTGGGGATACGCAGTATTTT. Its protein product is CSVGDTQYF.

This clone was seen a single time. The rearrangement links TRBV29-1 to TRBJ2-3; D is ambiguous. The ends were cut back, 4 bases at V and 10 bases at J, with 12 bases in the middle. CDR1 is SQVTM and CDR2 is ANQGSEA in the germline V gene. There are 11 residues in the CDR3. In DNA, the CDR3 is TGCAGCGTTGGTAGGGAATTCTCGCAGTATTTT. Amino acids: CSVGREFSQYF.

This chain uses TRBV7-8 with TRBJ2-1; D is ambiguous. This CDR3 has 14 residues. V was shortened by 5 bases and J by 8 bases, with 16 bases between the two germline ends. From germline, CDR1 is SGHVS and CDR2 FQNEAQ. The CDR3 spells CASSLSLNSHEQFF. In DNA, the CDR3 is TGTGCCAGCAGCCTCTCCCTGAACTCACATGAGCAGTTCTTC.

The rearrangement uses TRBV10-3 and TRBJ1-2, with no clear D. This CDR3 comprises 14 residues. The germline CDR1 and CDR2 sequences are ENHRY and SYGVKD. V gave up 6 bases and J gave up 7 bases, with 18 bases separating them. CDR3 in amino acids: CAIRPQGGMFGYTF. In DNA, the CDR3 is TGTGCCATCAGGCCACAAGGAGGCATGTTTGGCTACACCTTC.

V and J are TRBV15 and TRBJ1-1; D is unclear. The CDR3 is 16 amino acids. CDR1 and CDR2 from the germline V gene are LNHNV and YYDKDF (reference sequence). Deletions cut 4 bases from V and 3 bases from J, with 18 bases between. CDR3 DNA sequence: TGTGCCACCAGCAATTTTGTTTTTGGGAAGGACACTGAAGCTTTCTTT. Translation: CATSNFVFGKDTEAFF.

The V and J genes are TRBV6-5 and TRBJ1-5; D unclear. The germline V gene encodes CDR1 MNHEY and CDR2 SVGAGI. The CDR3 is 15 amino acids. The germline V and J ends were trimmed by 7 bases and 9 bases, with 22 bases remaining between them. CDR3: CASTPTFGSLGPQHF. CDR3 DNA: TGTGCCAGCACCCCTACGTTCGGGAGTCTGGGGCCCCAGCATTTT.

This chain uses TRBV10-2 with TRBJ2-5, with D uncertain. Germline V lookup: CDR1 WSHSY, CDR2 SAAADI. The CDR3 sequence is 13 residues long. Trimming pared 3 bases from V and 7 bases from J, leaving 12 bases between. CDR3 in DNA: TGCGCCAGCAGTGAATGGGGAAAGGTGACCCAGTACTTC. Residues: CASSEWGKVTQYF.

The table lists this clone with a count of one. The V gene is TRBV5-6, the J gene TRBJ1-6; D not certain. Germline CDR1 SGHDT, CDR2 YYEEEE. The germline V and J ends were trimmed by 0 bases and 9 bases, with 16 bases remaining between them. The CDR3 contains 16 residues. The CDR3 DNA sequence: TGTGCCAGCAGCTTGGATCCGGGAAGTCGGATTTCACCCCTCCACTTT. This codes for CASSLDPGSRISPLHF. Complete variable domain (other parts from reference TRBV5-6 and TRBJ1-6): DAGVTQSPTHLIKTRGQQVTLRCSPKSGHDTVSWYQQALGQGPQFIFQYYEEEERQRGNFPDRFSGHQFPNYSSELNVNALLLGDSALYLCASSLDPGSRISPLHFGNGTRLTVT.

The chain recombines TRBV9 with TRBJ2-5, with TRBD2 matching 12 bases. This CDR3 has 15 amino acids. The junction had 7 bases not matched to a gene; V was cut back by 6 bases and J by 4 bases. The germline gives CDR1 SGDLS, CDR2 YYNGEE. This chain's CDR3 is CASTSSGGASETQYF. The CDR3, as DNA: TGTGCCAGCACCTCTAGCGGGGGGGCATCAGAGACCCAGTACTTC.

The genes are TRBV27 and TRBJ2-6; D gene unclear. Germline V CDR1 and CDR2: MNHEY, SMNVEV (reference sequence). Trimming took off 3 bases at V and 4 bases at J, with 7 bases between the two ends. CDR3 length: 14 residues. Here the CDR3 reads CASSFIAGANVLTF. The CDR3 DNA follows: TGTGCCAGCAGTTTTATAGCCGGGGCCAACGTCCTGACTTTC.

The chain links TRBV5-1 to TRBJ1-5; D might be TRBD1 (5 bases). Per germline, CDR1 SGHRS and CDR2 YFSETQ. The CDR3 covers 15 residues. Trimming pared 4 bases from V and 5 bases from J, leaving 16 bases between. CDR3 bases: TGCGCCAGCAGCCCCCGGGGCGGGTACTATCAGCCCCAGCATTTT. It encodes CASSPRGGYYQPQHF.

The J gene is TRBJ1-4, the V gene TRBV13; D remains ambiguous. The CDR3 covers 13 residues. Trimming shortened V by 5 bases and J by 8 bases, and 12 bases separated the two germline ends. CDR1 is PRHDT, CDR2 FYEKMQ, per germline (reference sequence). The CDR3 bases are TGTGCCAGCAGCATTCGTCGGGAGGAAAAACTGTTTTTT. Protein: CASSIRREEKLFF.

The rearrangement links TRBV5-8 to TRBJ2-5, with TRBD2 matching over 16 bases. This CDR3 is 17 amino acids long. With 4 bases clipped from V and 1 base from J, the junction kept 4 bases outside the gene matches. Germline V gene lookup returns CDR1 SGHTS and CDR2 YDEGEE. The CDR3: CASSPGTSGGAQETQYF. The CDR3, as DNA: TGTGCCAGCAGCCCCGGGACTAGCGGGGGGGCCCAAGAGACCCAGTACTTC.

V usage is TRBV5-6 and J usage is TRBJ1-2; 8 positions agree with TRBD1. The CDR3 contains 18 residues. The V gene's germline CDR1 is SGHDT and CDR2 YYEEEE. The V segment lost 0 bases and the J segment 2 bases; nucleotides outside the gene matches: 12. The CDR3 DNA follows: TGTGCCAGCAGCTTGGTGTGGGACAGGAGGCCCAAGAACTATGGCTACACCTTC. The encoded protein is CASSLVWDRRPKNYGYTF. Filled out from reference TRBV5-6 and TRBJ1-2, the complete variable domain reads DAGVTQSPTHLIKTRGQQVTLRCSPKSGHDTVSWYQQALGQGPQFIFQYYEEEERQRGNFPDRFSGHQFPNYSSELNVNALLLGDSALYLCASSLVWDRRPKNYGYTFGSGTRLTVV.

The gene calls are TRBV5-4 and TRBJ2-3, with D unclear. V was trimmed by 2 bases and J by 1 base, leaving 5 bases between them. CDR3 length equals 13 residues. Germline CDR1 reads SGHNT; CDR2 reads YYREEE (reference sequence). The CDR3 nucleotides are TGTGCCAGCAGCTTATCCGGCACAGATACGCAGTATTTT. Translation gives CASSLSGTDTQYF.

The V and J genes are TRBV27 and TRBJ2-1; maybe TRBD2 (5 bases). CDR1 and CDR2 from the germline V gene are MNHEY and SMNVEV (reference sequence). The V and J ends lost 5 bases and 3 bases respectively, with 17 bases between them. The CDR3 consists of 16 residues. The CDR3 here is CASSPQRAVGYNEQFF. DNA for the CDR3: TGTGCCAGCAGTCCCCAGAGGGCGGTGGGCTACAATGAGCAGTTCTTC.

The CDR3 sequence: CASSIQGNNEQFF. The CDR3 region has the DNA TGTGCCAGTAGTATTCAGGGCAACAATGAGCAGTTCTTC. The chain has TRBV19 and TRBJ2-1, with D possibly TRBD1 on 5 matching bases. The CDR3 runs to 13 residues. In germline, CDR1 is LNHDA, CDR2 SQIVND (reference sequence). V dropped 3 bases and J dropped 5 bases, with 8 bases sitting between them.

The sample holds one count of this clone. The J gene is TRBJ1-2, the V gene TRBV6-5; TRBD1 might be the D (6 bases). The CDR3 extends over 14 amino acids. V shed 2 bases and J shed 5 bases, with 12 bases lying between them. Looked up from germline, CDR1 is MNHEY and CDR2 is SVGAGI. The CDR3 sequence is CASSYDRTLYGYTF. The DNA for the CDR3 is TGTGCCAGCAGTTACGACAGGACTTTATATGGCTACACCTTC.

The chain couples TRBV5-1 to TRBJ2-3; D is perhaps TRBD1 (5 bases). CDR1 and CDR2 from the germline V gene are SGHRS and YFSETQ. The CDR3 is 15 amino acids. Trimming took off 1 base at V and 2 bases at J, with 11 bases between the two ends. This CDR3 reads CASSLRTRPTDTQYF. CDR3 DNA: TGCGCCAGCAGCTTGAGGACAAGACCCACAGATACGCAGTATTTT.

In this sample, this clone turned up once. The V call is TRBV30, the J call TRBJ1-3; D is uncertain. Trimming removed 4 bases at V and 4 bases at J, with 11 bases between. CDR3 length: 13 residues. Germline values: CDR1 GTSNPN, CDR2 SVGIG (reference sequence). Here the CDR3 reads CAWNAGPGNTIYF. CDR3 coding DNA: TGTGCCTGGAACGCGGGTCCGGGAAACACCATATATTTT.

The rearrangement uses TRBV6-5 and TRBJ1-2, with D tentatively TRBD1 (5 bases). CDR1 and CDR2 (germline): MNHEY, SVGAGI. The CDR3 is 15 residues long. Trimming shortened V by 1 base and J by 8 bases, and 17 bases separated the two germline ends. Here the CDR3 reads CASSYYPRQGDGYTF. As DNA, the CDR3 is TGTGCCAGCAGTTACTACCCCCGGCAGGGAGACGGCTACACCTTC.

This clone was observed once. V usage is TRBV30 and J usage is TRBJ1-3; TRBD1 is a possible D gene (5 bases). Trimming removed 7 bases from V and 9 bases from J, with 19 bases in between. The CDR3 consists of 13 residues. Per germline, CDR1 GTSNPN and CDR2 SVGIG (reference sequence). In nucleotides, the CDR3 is TGTGCCTCGCAGGACCGTAATGGGGCCACCATATATTTT. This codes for CASQDRNGATIYF. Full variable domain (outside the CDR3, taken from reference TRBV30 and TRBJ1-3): SQTIHQWPATLVQPVGSPLSLECTVEGTSNPNLYWYRQAAGRGLQLLFYSVGIGQISSEVPQNLSASRPQDRQFILSSKKLLLSDSGFYLCASQDRNGATIYFGEGSWLTVV.

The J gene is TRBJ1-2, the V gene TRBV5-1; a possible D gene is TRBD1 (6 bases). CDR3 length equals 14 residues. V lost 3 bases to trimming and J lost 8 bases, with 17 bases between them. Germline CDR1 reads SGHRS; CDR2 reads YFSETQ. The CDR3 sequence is CASSWAGEARGYTF. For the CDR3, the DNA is TGCGCCAGCAGCTGGGCAGGGGAAGCACGAGGCTACACCTTC.

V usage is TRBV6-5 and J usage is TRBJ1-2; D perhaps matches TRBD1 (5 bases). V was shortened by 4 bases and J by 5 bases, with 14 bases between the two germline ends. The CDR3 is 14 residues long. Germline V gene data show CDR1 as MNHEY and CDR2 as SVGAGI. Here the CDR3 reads CASSSDSNWYGYTF. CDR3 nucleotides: TGTGCCAGCAGTTCTGACAGTAACTGGTATGGCTACACCTTC.